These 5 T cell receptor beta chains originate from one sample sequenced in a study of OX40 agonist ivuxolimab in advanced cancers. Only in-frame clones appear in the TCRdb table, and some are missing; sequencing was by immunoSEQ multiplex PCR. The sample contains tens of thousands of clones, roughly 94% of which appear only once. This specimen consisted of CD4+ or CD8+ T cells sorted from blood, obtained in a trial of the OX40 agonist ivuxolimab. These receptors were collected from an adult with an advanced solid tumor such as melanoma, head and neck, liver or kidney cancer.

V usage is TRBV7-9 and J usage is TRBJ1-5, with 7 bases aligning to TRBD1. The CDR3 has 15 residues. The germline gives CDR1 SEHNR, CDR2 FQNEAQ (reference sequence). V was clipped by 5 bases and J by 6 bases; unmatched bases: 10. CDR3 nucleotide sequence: TGTGCCAGCAGCCTCGACAGGGTCGTCGGTCAGCCCCAGCATTTT. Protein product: CASSLDRVVGQPQHF. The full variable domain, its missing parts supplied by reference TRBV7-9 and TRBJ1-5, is DTGVSQNPRHKITKRGQNVTFRCDPISEHNRLYWYRQTLGQGPEFLTYFQNEAQLEKSRLLSDRFSAERPKGSFSTLEIQRTEQGDSAMYLCASSLDRVVGQPQHFGDGTRLSIL.

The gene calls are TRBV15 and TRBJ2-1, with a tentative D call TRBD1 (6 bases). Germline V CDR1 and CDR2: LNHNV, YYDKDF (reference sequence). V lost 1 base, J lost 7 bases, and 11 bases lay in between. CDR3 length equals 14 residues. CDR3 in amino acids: CATSRVQGRNEQFF. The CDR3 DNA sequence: TGTGCCACCAGCAGAGTACAGGGAAGGAATGAGCAGTTCTTC. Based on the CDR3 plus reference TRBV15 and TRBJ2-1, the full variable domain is DAMVIQNPRYQVTQFGKPVTLSCSQTLNHNVMYWYQQKSSQAPKLLFHYYDKDFNNEADTPDNFQSRRPNTSFCFLDIRSPGLGDTAMYLCATSRVQGRNEQFFGPGTRLTVL.

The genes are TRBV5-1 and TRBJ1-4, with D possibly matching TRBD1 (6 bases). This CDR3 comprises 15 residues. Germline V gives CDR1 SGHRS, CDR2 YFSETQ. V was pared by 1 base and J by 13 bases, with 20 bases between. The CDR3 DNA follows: TGCGCCAGCAGCTTGTTAGGGGGGCCTCGGGACGTACTGTTTTTT. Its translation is CASSLLGGPRDVLFF.

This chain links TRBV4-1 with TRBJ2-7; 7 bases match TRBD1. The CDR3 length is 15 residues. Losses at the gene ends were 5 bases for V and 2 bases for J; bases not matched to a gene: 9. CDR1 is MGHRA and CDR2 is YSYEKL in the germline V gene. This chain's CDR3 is CASSEQGYHPYEQYF. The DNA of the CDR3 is TGCGCCAGCAGCGAACAGGGGTACCATCCCTACGAGCAGTACTTC.

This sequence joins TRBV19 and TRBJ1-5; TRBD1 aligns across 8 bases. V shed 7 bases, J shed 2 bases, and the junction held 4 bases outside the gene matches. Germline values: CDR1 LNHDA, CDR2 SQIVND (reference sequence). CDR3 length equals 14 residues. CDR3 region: CASTPGQGNQPQHF. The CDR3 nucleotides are TGTGCCAGTACCCCGGGACAGGGCAATCAGCCCCAGCATTTT.